This T cell receptor beta chain appears in the sequencing data of a study of blood T cells in healthy people across ages (dated by TCRdb to 2013 to 2016). For the wider study: In model experiments, roughly one uniquely barcoded TCR beta cDNA molecule per two T cells was captured by template switching. The study analyzed two additional independent replicas of 1 million unique cDNA reads from the same blood draw for two donors, one aged 18 to 29 and one aged 80 or older. Age-related changes in TCR beta repertoire diversity were measured in the study by deep sequencing normalized with unique cDNA molecular identifiers. Donors were grouped into four age groups: young (average approximately 16 years), middle-aged (39), aged (over 55) and long-lived (roughly 80). Summary of the overall study and its limitations: Estimates of total diversity based on one million sequenced T cells were regarded as lower bounds and as underestimates. As age increased, observed TCR beta diversity per million T cells dropped in a roughly linear way, and a significant reduction was already evident by age approximately 40. Conclusive comparison of naive and antigen-experienced compartments was prevented by the profiling of bulk unsorted PBMCs. There was a strong correlation between observed TCR beta diversity and the percentage of naive T cells measured by flow cytometry. Compared with the aged group, the long-lived group had more naive CD4+ T cells, fewer expanded clones and increased TCR diversity, suggesting age selection. Because the CMV infection status of the donors was unknown, age-related changes in expanded clonotypes may potentially have been confounded.

To note about this clonotype: Its antigen is unknown. Base qualities are not at hand, and no much larger clone is one base apart.

The donors were 40 or so Caucasian individuals from Russia, aged 6 to 90 years, who were systemically healthy. About 10 milliliters of peripheral blood were collected from each donor into EDTA-treated Vacutainer tubes. PBMCs were isolated by Ficoll-Paque density-gradient centrifugation, with at least 6.5 million obtained per sample. Total RNA, at least 5.5 micrograms per sample, was extracted from PBMCs with Trizol reagent. The percentages of naive CD45RAhigh/CD27high T cells were determined by flow cytometry on a PBMC aliquot from every donor. The protocol used for the library was 5' RACE. These reads were obtained on an Illumina HiSeq 2500. A second PCR of about 7 to 12 cycles was run with a J-beta primer mix and a sample-barcoded 5' primer. Each TCR beta cDNA molecule received a unique molecular identifier from a template-switch 5' adaptor carrying 12 random nucleotides. At least 2.5 million CDR3-containing paired-end reads were obtained from each sample. The Mint cDNA synthesis kit, primed by a TRBC-specific oligonucleotide, was used to synthesize first-strand cDNA from all RNA. All cDNA was treated with uracil-DNA glycosylase and then went through a first 18-cycle PCR with the universal primers M1SS and BC2_uni_R. As for the authors' bioinformatics: Each sample was normalized by randomly selecting 1 million high-quality reads, each carrying a distinct molecular identifier. Reads sharing molecular identifiers were discarded rather than binned into consensus sequences. MiTCR, set to a Q25 quality threshold and the strictest error-elimination algorithm, was used for CDR3 identification, clonotype clustering and error correction. A nonparametric unseen species model with Euler transformation was used to estimate lower-bound total TCR beta diversity. Clones were called with MiXCR by TCRdb after fastp trimmed the public reads at Q25, and only in-frame beta chains were retained. Entries that share a CDR3 protein sequence are merged under the most common genes and DNA. V and J calls and clone size were set by TCRdb, not the authors. The sample table shows nearly 800,000 distinct CDR3 sequences, and roughly 25% are seen once. The top ten clonotypes cover approximately 3.7% of the sample.

The V end gives up 9 bases and the J end 4 bases, leaving 8 bases in the junction not matched to a gene. Measured from the cysteine to the phenylalanine, the CDR3 is 13 residues long. The retained sequence is limited to the CDR3, 39 bases, with the frame set at the first base. This same sample was also part of a study on T cells of mothers and their children. From that second study: The donors were nine systemically healthy Caucasian individuals, made up of three mothers and their six children. cDNA synthesis used all of the extracted RNA, with around 1.4 ug of RNA in each 15 ul reaction. In the second PCR, the M1S primer added sample barcodes and 2-4 random nucleotides. Over 8 million TCR beta CDR3 reads came from each mother, compared with some 3 million reads from each child. TCR recombination output is similarly shaped by thymic selection in related and unrelated pairs, with a minor effect exerted by inherited differences. Normalized repertoire overlap was always slightly but never significantly higher in related than unrelated mother-child pairs. No persistent microchimeric T cell clones were detected, at a sensitivity of approximately 110 clones per million clonotypes. To look for features that set related mother-child pairs apart from unrelated individuals, the researchers ran deep NGS to compare the TCR beta repertoires of mothers and children. The mean age was about 37 +/- 4 years for the mothers and approximately 11 +/- 4 years for the children. After adapter ligation was performed with NEBNext reagents, the libraries were sequenced on an Illumina HiSeq 2000 with 100+100 nt paired-end reads. Mother and child libraries were prepared a month apart and sequenced in separate runs to prevent cross-contamination. For each donor, somewhere between about 500,000 and 2,000,000 distinct TCR beta clonotypes were identified. Naive TCR beta clonotypes were estimated from low-frequency clonotypes matched to each donor's FACS-determined naive share, without sorting.

The sequence is built from TRBV12-3 or TRBV12-4 and TRBJ2-5, with 7 junctional bases fitting TRBD2. Material: blood. The sequence came from a boy aged 5-17 years in good health. The sequenced DNA: TGTGCCAGTATGGACGGCGGGAGAGAGACCCAGTACTTC. Translated, this is CASMDGGRETQYF.